The 10 T cell receptor beta chains listed next were all sequenced from one sample in a study of cytomegalovirus exposure and HLA in healthy donors (dated by TCRdb to 2016 to 2017). The library was produced with the immunoSEQ multiplex PCR assay. For the multiplex PCR, a mixture combining 60 forward primers for TCR Vbeta segments and 13 reverse primers for TCR Jbeta segments was used. This immuneACCESS table, as held by TCRdb, lists in-frame sequences with V and J called but not all clones. Of the missing ones, under half trace to an unresolved V gene in checked studies; the others have no known cause. In all, the sample holds some 140,000 clones, and roughly 80% of those were seen once. Of the sample, approximately 2% is held by the ten largest clones. The sequenced sample consisted of PBMCs. Receptor source: a man aged 25-45 years in good health and CMV-seronegative.

V is TRBV9 and J is TRBJ1-2; 8 nucleotides line up with TRBD1. The CDR3 is made up of 13 amino acids. Germline assignment: CDR1 SGDLS and CDR2 YYNGEE. V lost 0 bases to trimming and J lost 8 bases; unmatched junction nucleotides: 3. The CDR3 sequence is CASSVENRGGYTF. CDR3 nucleotides: TGTGCCAGCAGCGTAGAAAACAGGGGGGGCTACACCTTC.

The rearrangement uses TRBV30 and TRBJ1-4, with D unclear. Trimming took 2 bases from V and 6 from J, leaving 7 bases between them. Germline V CDR1 and CDR2: GTSNPN, SVGIG (reference sequence). The CDR3 has 12 amino acids. CDR3 nucleotide sequence: TGTGCCTGGAGTCTGCGGGATGAAAAACTGTTTTTT. Its protein is CAWSLRDEKLFF.

The chain couples TRBV5-1 to TRBJ2-1, with 11 bases lining up with TRBD1. Germline V lookup: CDR1 SGHRS, CDR2 YFSETQ. The CDR3 is made up of 18 amino acids. The J segment lost 0 bases and the V segment lost 4 bases, leaving 9 bases of the junction unmatched. CDR3: CASSPRGQGGTSYNEQFF. The DNA for the CDR3 is TGCGCCAGCAGCCCCAGGGGACAGGGGGGGACCTCCTACAATGAGCAGTTCTTC.

The chain is built from TRBV5-6 and TRBJ2-3; TRBD2 aligns across 9 bases. The length of the CDR3 is 16 residues. The V gene's germline CDR1 is SGHDT and CDR2 YYEEEE. Unmatched junction bases numbered 9, after V lost 4 bases and J lost 3 bases. CDR3 nucleotide sequence: TGTGCCAGCAGCCCTCGACTAGCGGATATTACAGATACGCAGTATTTT. Its protein product is CASSPRLADITDTQYF.

The genes are TRBV6-5 and TRBJ2-7, with TRBD2 identical over 7 bases. Germline values: CDR1 MNHEY, CDR2 SVGAGI. V trimming: 6 bases; J trimming: 4 bases; junction bases outside the gene matches: 9. The CDR3 spans 14 residues. This chain's CDR3 is CASSSWREKYEQYF. The CDR3 DNA sequence: TGTGCCAGCAGCTCTTGGCGGGAGAAATACGAGCAGTACTTC.

The CDR3 region is CASSYSLAGGRNEQYF. For the CDR3, the DNA is TGTGCCAGCAGTTACAGCCTAGCGGGGGGTAGAAACGAGCAGTACTTC. This sequence joins TRBV6-5 and TRBJ2-7; 11 nucleotides align to TRBD2. J was trimmed by 5 bases and V by 2 bases; bases with no gene match: 8. CDR1 and CDR2 (germline): MNHEY, SVGAGI. CDR3 length: 16 amino acids.

This clone was observed once. J is TRBJ2-5 and V is TRBV7-3; possible D gene TRBD1, 6 bases. The germline V and J ends were trimmed by 1 base and 5 bases, with 14 bases remaining between them. Germline lookup yields CDR1 SGHTA and CDR2 FQGTGA. The CDR3 totals 15 residues. Here the CDR3 reads CASSLRSGEWETQYF. For the CDR3, the DNA is TGTGCCAGCAGCTTAAGGTCAGGGGAATGGGAGACCCAGTACTTC. Combining the CDR3 with reference TRBV7-3 and TRBJ2-5 gives the whole variable domain GAGVSQTPSNKVTEKGKYVELRCDPISGHTALYWYRQSLGQGPEFLIYFQGTGAADDSGLPNDRFFAVRPEGSVSTLKIQRTERGDSAVYLCASSLRSGEWETQYFGPGTRLLVL.

This rearrangement joins TRBV6-1 to TRBJ1-5; 7 bases fit TRBD1. This CDR3 spans 13 amino acids. J gave up 7 bases and V 5 bases, and 5 bases lay outside the gene matches. Looked up from germline, CDR1 is MNHNS and CDR2 is SASEGT. This CDR3 is CASSTGDAQPQHF. Here the CDR3 DNA reads TGTGCCAGCAGTACAGGGGACGCCCAGCCCCAGCATTTT.

This chain links TRBV5-1 with TRBJ1-2; perhaps TRBD1 as D (6 bases). CDR3 length: 14 residues. V gave up 0 bases and J gave up 7 bases, with 13 bases separating them. Germline CDR1 is SGHRS and CDR2 is YFSETQ. The CDR3 nucleotides are TGCGCCAGCAGCTTGGGGGGGCGTGGGATTGGCTACACCTTC. Residues: CASSLGGRGIGYTF.

This clone was seen only once. The chain combines TRBV9 with TRBJ2-1; 8 bases line up with TRBD2. V shed 0 bases and J 0 bases; nucleotides not matched to a gene: 5. The length of the CDR3 is 17 residues. The germline V gene has CDR1 SGDLS and CDR2 YYNGEE. The CDR3 DNA sequence: TGTGCCAGCAGCGTAGGGGGCGGGGGGAGCTCCTACAATGAGCAGTTCTTC. Translated: CASSVGGGGSSYNEQFF.